This TCR beta chain stems from a study of cytomegalovirus exposure and HLA in healthy donors. Findings and limits, study-wide: HLA alleles showed associations with 16,951 TCR beta sequences in a later analysis, at a 0.05 false discovery rate. Associated with cytomegalovirus, according to the listing, were around 170 TCR beta chains. About 90% or about 30% of the time was how often most TCR beta V segments were productive, according to an earlier analysis.

V dropped 0 bases and J dropped 2 bases, with 11 bases sitting between them. Germline V gene sequence: CDR1 MNHNS, CDR2 SASEGT. The CDR3 has 15 amino acids. On this clone itself: Antigen unknown.

The PCR ran on 60 Vbeta and 13 Jbeta primers. Only in-frame clones appear in the TCRdb table, and some are missing; sequencing was by immunoSEQ multiplex PCR. The table lists some 30,000 clones, with around 5% in the top ten. This TCR derives from a female donor in good health and CMV-seronegative. The chain couples TRBV6-1 to TRBJ2-7; no reliable D call. The source material was PBMCs. CDR3 DNA sequence: TGTGCCAGCAGTGAAGCTGGGCAGGTTGCCTACGAGCAGTACTTC. Its translation: CASSEAGQVAYEQYF.